This T cell receptor (beta chain) is from a study of regulatory T cells in long-lasting Graves disease. At the level of the study: Less than 3 months of antithyroid drugs had been taken by newly diagnosed Graves' patients.

This clonotype came up many times. Time point reported: newly diagnosed GD, antithyroid drugs for less than 3 months. Construction of the TCR library relied on RNA isolated from PBMCs. Graves' disease diagnoses used American Thyroid Association guidelines. The CDR3 is made up of 17 amino acids. From germline, CDR1 is MDHEN and CDR2 SYDVKM. Trimming at V came to 6 bases and at J to 6 bases, leaving 15 bases not matched to a gene. Arm-PCR of CDR3 regions and iRepertoire HTBI primers were the basis on which TCR beta libraries were built. Using its own MiXCR run on the multiplex PCR reads, TCRdb lists one record per CDR3 protein. Here the sample spans 420,000 or so distinct CDR3 sequences, less than 20% being singletons. The same data also went into a second study, on T cells in Graves' hyperthyroidism and ophthalmopathy. Turning to that study: Ophthalmopathy and stable hyperthyroidism were told apart by a 13 V-J model.

The rearrangement joins TRBV28 to TRBJ2-7, with 12 nucleotides matching TRBD2. The sample in question was peripheral blood mononuclear cells (PBMCs), obtained at new diagnosis, from a patient treated with antithyroid drugs. The TCR comes from a young woman with Graves disease. The CDR3 bases are TGTGCCAGCAGCCACCGACTAGCGGGAGTGTCCCTCGGCGAGCAGTACTTC. This codes for CASSHRLAGVSLGEQYF.